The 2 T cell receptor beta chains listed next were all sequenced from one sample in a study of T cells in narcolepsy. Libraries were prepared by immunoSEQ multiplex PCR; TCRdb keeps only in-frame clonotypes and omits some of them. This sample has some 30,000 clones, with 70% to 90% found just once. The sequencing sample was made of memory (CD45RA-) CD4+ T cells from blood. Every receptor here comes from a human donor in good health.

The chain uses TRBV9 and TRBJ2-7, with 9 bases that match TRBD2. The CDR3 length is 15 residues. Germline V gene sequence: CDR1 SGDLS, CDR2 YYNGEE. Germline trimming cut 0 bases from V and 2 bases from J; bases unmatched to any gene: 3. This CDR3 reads CASSVGLAGPYEQYF. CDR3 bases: TGTGCCAGCAGCGTAGGGCTAGCGGGACCCTACGAGCAGTACTTC.

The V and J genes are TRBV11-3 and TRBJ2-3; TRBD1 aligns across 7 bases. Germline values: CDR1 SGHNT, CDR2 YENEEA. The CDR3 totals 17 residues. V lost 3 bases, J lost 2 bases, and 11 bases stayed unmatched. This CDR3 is CASSFGQARDLTDTQYF. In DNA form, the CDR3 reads TGTGCCAGCAGCTTTGGACAGGCCCGGGATCTCACAGATACGCAGTATTTT.